What follows are 23 T cell receptor beta chains derived from one specimen sequenced in a study of T cells after yellow fever vaccination. TCRdb fed the 5' RACE reads into MiXCR, producing one record per CDR3 protein. The sample lists hundreds of thousands of distinct CDR3 sequences, roughly 12% occurring once. Source: PBMCs, taken on the day of the yellow fever booster vaccination. These receptors all stem from a man aged 25-45 years who received the YFV17D yellow fever vaccine.

This clonotype was detected a few times. The genes are TRBV12-3 or TRBV12-4 and TRBJ2-1, with 11 positions matching TRBD2. This CDR3 has 15 residues. Trimming took 2 bases from V and 7 from J; bases not matched to a gene: 4. As DNA, the CDR3 is TGTGCCAGCAGTTTATGGGCTAGCGGGAGGAATGAGCAGTTCTTC. It encodes CASSLWASGRNEQFF.

This clonotype was counted ten times or more. V gene TRBV29-1 combines with J gene TRBJ2-1, with D tentatively TRBD2 (5 bases). Germline CDR1 SQVTM, CDR2 ANQGSEA. V shed 0 bases and J shed 4 bases, with 7 bases lying between them. This CDR3 comprises 13 residues. CDR3 in DNA: TGCAGCGTTGAAGAGGACTGGTACAATGAGCAGTTCTTC. Encoded protein: CSVEEDWYNEQFF.

This clonotype was observed a handful of times. The J gene is TRBJ2-1, the V gene TRBV19; D is ambiguous. Trimming shortened V by 3 bases and J by 5 bases, and 8 bases separated the two germline ends. The CDR3 length is 13 residues. CDR1 and CDR2 (germline): LNHDA, SQIVND (reference sequence). The CDR3 coding sequence is TGTGCCAGTAGTATTTCTCGGAACAATGAGCAGTTCTTC. Protein sequence: CASSISRNNEQFF.

J is TRBJ2-1 and V is TRBV5-4; 15 positions match TRBD2. Germline-derived CDR1 and CDR2 are SGHNT and YYREEE (reference sequence). V dropped 3 bases and J dropped 0; count of bases not matched to a gene: 10. The CDR3 covers 20 residues. The CDR3 DNA follows: TGTGCCAGCAGCTCATACACAGGGACTAGCGGGGGGAGCTCCTACAATGAGCAGTTCTTC. Protein product: CASSSYTGTSGGSSYNEQFF.

The V call is TRBV9, the J call TRBJ2-3; D not certain. The germline gives CDR1 SGDLS, CDR2 YYNGEE. This CDR3 region has 16 residues. V was pared by 0 bases and J by 3 bases, with 14 bases between. The CDR3 DNA follows: TGTGCCAGCAGCGTAGCCTCGGGTTACCTAACAGATACGCAGTATTTT. Translated: CASSVASGYLTDTQYF. Drawing the rest from reference TRBV9 and TRBJ2-3, the complete variable domain is DSGVTQTPKHLITATGQRVTLRCSPRSGDLSVYWYQQSLDQGLQFLIQYYNGEERAKGNILERFSAQQFPDLHSELNLSSLELGDSALYFCASSVASGYLTDTQYFGPGTRLTVL.

The rearrangement joins TRBV21-1 to TRBJ2-3; the table names TRBD2, a call not compared with the DNA. TRBV21-1 is a pseudogene locus. The CDR3 is made up of 16 amino acids. The CDR3 DNA reads as TGTGCCAGCAGCAAAGGGGAACAGCGGGTCACAGATACGCAGTATTTT. Its protein product is CASSKGEQRVTDTQYF.

Only a few counts were recorded for this clonotype. The rearrangement links TRBV5-1 to TRBJ2-7; D remains ambiguous. The germline gives CDR1 SGHRS, CDR2 YFSETQ. The CDR3 totals 12 residues. The V and J ends lost 4 bases and 5 bases respectively, with 10 bases between them. CDR3 loop: CASSKNLNEQYF. The CDR3 DNA follows: TGCGCCAGCAGCAAAAATTTGAACGAGCAGTACTTC.

The chain is built from TRBV2 and TRBJ2-5; 13 bases agree with TRBD2. The trim removed 10 bases at V and 1 base at J, leaving 3 bases unmatched. There are 14 residues in the CDR3. The germline CDR1 and CDR2 sequences are SNHLY and FYNNEI. The CDR3 DNA sequence: TGTGCCATCGGGACTAGCGGGGCCCAAGAGACCCAGTACTTC. Translation: CAIGTSGAQETQYF.

The genes are TRBV7-9 and TRBJ2-1; D is ambiguous. V was clipped by 2 bases and J by 0 bases, with 8 bases between them. Germline CDR1 and CDR2: SEHNR and FQNEAQ (reference sequence). The CDR3 extends over 15 amino acids. The CDR3 nucleotides are TGTGCCAGCAGCTTATCACAAGGCTCCTACAATGAGCAGTTCTTC. It specifies CASSLSQGSYNEQFF.

This clonotype has only a few counts. Written as DNA, the CDR3 is TGTGCCAGCGTGGGCGGTCCAAGTGAGCAGTTCTTC. Its translation: CASVGGPSEQFF. The V call is TRBV27, the J call TRBJ2-1, with no clear D. In germline, CDR1 is MNHEY, CDR2 SMNVEV (reference sequence). This CDR3 has 12 amino acids. The V and J ends lost 8 bases and 9 bases respectively, with 14 bases between them.

This clonotype was detected a few times. The V and J genes are TRBV27 and TRBJ2-1; 9 nucleotides match TRBD2. The CDR3 runs to 15 residues. The ends lost 6 bases at V and 3 bases at J; junction bases unmatched: 6. CDR1 is MNHEY and CDR2 is SMNVEV in the germline V gene (reference sequence). The CDR3 is CASRNLAGIYNEQFF. The CDR3, as DNA: TGTGCCAGCAGGAACCTAGCGGGAATCTACAATGAGCAGTTCTTC.

The chain couples TRBV20-1 to TRBJ2-3; TRBD2 might be the D (6 bases). The CDR3 extends over 18 amino acids. Trimming took off 1 base at V and 4 bases at J, with 24 bases between the two ends. Germline V gene lookup returns CDR1 DFQATT and CDR2 SNEGSKA (reference sequence). The CDR3 coding sequence is TGCAGTGCTAGAGCCGAACTTCTAGGTAGAGGGACTCCAGATACGCAGTATTTT. Amino acid sequence: CSARAELLGRGTPDTQYF.

This clonotype has a handful of counts. The genes are TRBV20-1 and TRBJ2-7; 10 nucleotides line up with TRBD2. V trimming: 0 bases; J trimming: 0 bases; junction bases outside the gene matches: 5. Germline V CDR1 and CDR2: DFQATT, SNEGSKA (reference sequence). The CDR3 spans 16 residues. The CDR3: CSARDWASGSSYEQYF. The CDR3, as DNA: TGCAGTGCTAGAGATTGGGCTAGCGGGAGCTCCTACGAGCAGTACTTC.

The table lists this clonotype with a few counts. The J gene is TRBJ2-3, the V gene TRBV5-1; D is unclear. CDR1 and CDR2 (germline): SGHRS, YFSETQ. V was cut by 0 bases and J by 5 bases, with 7 bases left in between. The CDR3 contains 13 residues. The CDR3 loop reads CASSLGIQDTQYF. CDR3 sequence (DNA): TGCGCCAGCAGCTTGGGAATTCAAGATACGCAGTATTTT.

The J gene is TRBJ2-5, the V gene TRBV5-1, with D unclear. The germline gives CDR1 SGHRS, CDR2 YFSETQ. V lost 2 bases to trimming and J lost 5 bases, with 19 bases between them. The CDR3 is 16 amino acids. The CDR3 sequence is CASSFIALGSVETQYF. The CDR3 DNA follows: TGCGCCAGCAGCTTTATAGCCCTGGGGTCTGTGGAGACCCAGTACTTC.

This clonotype was detected only a few times. The chain is built from TRBV7-2 and TRBJ2-2; TRBD2 matches at 8 bases. The CDR3 is made up of 17 amino acids. V lost 1 base and J lost 5; bases outside the gene matches: 9. Looked up from germline, CDR1 is SGHTA and CDR2 is FQGNSA. CDR3 residues: CASSLGLSGRGTGELFF. The CDR3 nucleotides are TGTGCCAGCAGCTTAGGACTTTCCGGGAGGGGGACCGGGGAGCTGTTTTTT.

J is TRBJ2-2 and V is TRBV7-9, with TRBD2 matching 8 bases. This CDR3 has 16 amino acids. Germline V gives CDR1 SEHNR, CDR2 FQNEAQ (reference sequence). The junction had 11 bases not matched to a gene; V was cut back by 5 bases and J by 6 bases. CDR3 region: CASSGSGNLRAGELFF. Written as DNA, the CDR3 is TGTGCCAGCAGCGGTAGCGGGAACTTGCGGGCCGGGGAGCTGTTTTTT.

This chain joins TRBV4-2 and TRBJ2-5; D remains unclear. There are 18 residues in the CDR3. Germline V gene lookup returns CDR1 LGHNA and CDR2 YNFKEQ. V was cut by 1 base and J by 4 bases, with 22 bases left in between. This chain's CDR3 is CASSQAPQPPAMLETQYF. CDR3 nucleotide sequence: TGTGCCAGCAGCCAAGCTCCACAGCCTCCGGCGATGTTAGAGACCCAGTACTTC.

At least ten counts were recorded for this clonotype. The J gene is TRBJ2-1, the V gene TRBV7-2; D remains unclear. The CDR3 covers 13 residues. The germline V and J ends were trimmed by 2 bases and 5 bases, with 7 bases remaining between them. The germline V gene has CDR1 SGHTA and CDR2 FQGNSA. The CDR3 DNA reads TGTGCCAGCAGCTTAAATCGGGACAATGAGCAGTTCTTC. It codes for CASSLNRDNEQFF.

This clonotype was detected a few times. The chain has TRBV18 and TRBJ2-1; no firm D call. CDR1 is KGHSH, CDR2 LQKENI, per germline. The CDR3 is made up of 13 amino acids. The V end was cut by 0 bases, the J end by 9 bases, with 9 bases between. CDR3 residues: CASSPPTRSEQFF. The CDR3 coding sequence is TGTGCCAGCTCACCACCTACCCGGTCTGAGCAGTTCTTC.

The chain combines TRBV29-1 with TRBJ2-1; perhaps TRBD2 as D (5 bases). CDR1 is SQVTM, CDR2 ANQGSEA, per germline. CDR3 length: 14 amino acids. With 8 bases removed from V and 0 bases from J, the gap between germline ends came to 14 bases. Here the CDR3 reads CSSSGGFSYNEQFF. CDR3 nucleotide sequence: TGCAGCTCCTCAGGAGGCTTCTCCTACAATGAGCAGTTCTTC.

This clonotype was found a few times. The V and J genes are TRBV4-1 and TRBJ2-1, with TRBD2 matching 8 bases. J lost 7 bases, V lost 4 bases, and 9 bases had no gene match. Germline CDR1 and CDR2: MGHRA and YSYEKL. This CDR3 contains 15 residues. The CDR3 region has the DNA TGCGCCAGCAGCCTGGGACTAGAATTATTTAATGAGCAGTTCTTC. It translates to CASSLGLELFNEQFF.

The rearrangement links TRBV5-5 to TRBJ2-7; the D gene is possibly TRBD2 (5 bases). This CDR3 is 14 amino acids long. V lost 1 base and J lost 2, with 10 bases in between. Germline values: CDR1 SGHKS, CDR2 YYEKEE (reference sequence). The CDR3 is CASSLLSAAYEQYF. The CDR3, as DNA: TGTGCCAGCAGCTTGCTTAGCGCAGCCTACGAGCAGTACTTC. The full variable domain, in which reference TRBV5-5 and TRBJ2-7 provide the parts outside the CDR3, is DAGVTQSPTHLIKTRGQQVTLRCSPISGHKSVSWYQQVLGQGPQFIFQYYEKEERGRGNFPDRFSARQFPNYSSELNVNALLLGDSALYLCASSLLSAAYEQYFGPGTRLTVT.